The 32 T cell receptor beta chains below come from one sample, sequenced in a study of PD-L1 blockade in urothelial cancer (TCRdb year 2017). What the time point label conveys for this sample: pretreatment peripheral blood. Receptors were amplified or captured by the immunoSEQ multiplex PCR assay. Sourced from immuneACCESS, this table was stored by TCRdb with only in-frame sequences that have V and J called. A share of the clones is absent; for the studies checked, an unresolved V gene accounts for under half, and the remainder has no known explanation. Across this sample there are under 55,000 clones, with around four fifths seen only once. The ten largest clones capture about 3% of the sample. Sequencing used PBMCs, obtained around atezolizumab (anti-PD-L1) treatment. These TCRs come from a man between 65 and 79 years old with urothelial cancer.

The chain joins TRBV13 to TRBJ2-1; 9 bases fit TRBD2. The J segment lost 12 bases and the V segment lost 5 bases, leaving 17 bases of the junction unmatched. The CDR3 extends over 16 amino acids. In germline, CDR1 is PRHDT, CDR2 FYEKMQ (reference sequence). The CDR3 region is CASSTLAGASIKGQFF. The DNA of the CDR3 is TGTGCCAGCAGCACCTTAGCGGGAGCCTCAATTAAGGGGCAGTTCTTC.

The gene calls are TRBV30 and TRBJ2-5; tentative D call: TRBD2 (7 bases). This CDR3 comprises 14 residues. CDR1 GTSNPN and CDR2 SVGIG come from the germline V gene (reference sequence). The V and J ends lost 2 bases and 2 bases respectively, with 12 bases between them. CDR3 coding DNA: TGTGCCTGGAGTAAGGGGGGGCAACAAGAGACCCAGTACTTC. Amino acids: CAWSKGGQQETQYF.

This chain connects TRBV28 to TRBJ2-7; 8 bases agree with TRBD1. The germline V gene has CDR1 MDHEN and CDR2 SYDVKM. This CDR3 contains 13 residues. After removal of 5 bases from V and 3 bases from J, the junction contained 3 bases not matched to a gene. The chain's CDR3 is CASSPGGGYEQYF. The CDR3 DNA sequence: TGTGCCAGCAGTCCAGGGGGCGGCTACGAGCAGTACTTC.

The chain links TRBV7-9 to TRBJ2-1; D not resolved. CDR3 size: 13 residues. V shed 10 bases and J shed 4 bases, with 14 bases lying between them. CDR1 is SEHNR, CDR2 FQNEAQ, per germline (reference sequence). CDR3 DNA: TGTGCCACAACCTTAGACTGGTACAATGAGCAGTTCTTC. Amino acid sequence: CATTLDWYNEQFF.

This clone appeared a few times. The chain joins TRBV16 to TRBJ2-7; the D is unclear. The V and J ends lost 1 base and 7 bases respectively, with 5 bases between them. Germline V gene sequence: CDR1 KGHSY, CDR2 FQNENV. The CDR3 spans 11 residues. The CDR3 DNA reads TGTGCCAGCAGCCAATTCATGGAGCAGTACTTC. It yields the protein CASSQFMEQYF. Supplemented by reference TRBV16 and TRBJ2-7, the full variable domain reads GEEVAQTPKHLVRGEGQKAKLYCAPIKGHSYVFWYQQVLKNEFKFLISFQNENVFDETGMPKERFSAKCLPNSPCSLEIQATKLEDSAVYFCASSQFMEQYFGPGTRLTVT.

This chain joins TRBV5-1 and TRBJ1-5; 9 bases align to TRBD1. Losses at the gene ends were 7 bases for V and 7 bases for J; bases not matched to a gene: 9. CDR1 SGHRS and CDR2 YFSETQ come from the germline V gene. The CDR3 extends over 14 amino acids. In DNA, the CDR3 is TGCGCCAGCGGTCCTCGGGACAGGGACCAGCCCCAGCATTTT. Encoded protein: CASGPRDRDQPQHF.

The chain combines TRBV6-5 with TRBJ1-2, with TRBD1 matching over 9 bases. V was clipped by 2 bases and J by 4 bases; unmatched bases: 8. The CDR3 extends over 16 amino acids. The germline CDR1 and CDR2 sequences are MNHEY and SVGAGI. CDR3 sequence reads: CASSYTGTGQGYGYTF. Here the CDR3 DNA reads TGTGCCAGCAGTTACACTGGGACAGGGCAGGGCTATGGCTACACCTTC.

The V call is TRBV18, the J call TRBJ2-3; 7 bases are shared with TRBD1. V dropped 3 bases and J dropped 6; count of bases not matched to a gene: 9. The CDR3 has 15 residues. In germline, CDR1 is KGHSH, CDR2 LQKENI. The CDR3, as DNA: TGTGCCAGCTCACCCAGGGGGTTTGACACTGATACGCAGTATTTT. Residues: CASSPRGFDTDTQYF.

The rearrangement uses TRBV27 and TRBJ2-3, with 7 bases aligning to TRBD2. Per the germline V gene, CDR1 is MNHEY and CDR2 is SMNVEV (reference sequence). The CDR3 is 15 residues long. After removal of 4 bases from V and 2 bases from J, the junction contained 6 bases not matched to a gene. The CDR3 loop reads CASSYAGVNTDTQYF. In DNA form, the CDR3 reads TGTGCCAGCAGTTATGCGGGAGTGAACACAGATACGCAGTATTTT.

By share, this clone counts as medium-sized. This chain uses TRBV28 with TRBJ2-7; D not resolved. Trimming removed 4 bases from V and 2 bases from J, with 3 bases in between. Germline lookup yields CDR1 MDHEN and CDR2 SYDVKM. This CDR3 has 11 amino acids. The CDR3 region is CASSSTYEQYF. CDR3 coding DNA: TGTGCCAGCAGTTCCACCTACGAGCAGTACTTC.

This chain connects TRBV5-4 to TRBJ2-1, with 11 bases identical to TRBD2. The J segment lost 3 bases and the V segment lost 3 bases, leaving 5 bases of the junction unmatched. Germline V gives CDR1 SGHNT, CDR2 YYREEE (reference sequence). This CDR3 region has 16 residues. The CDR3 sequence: CASSSLAGAFYNEQFF. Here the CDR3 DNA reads TGTGCCAGCAGCTCACTAGCGGGAGCCTTCTACAATGAGCAGTTCTTC. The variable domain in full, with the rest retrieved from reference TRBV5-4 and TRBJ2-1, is ETGVTQSPTHLIKTRGQQVTLRCSSQSGHNTVSWYQQALGQGPQFIFQYYREEENGRGNFPPRFSGLQFPNYSSELNVNALELDDSALYLCASSSLAGAFYNEQFFGPGTRLTVL.

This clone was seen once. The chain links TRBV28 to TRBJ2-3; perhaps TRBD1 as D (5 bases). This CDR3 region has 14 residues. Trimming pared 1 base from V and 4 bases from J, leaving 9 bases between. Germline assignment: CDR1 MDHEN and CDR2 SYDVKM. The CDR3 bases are TGTGCCAGCAGTTTATCAGGGATGTCAGATACGCAGTATTTT. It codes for CASSLSGMSDTQYF. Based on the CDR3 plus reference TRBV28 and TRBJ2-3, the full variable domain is DVKVTQSSRYLVKRTGEKVFLECVQDMDHENMFWYRQDPGLGLRLIYFSYDVKMKEKGDIPEGYSVSREKKERFSLILESASTNQTSMYLCASSLSGMSDTQYFGPGTRLTVL.

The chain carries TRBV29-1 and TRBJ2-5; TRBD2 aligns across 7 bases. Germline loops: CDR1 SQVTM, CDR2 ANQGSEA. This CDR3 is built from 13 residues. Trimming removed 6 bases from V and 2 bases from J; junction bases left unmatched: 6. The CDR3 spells CSVRDYVQETQYF. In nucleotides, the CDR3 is TGCAGCGTGCGGGACTATGTTCAAGAGACCCAGTACTTC.

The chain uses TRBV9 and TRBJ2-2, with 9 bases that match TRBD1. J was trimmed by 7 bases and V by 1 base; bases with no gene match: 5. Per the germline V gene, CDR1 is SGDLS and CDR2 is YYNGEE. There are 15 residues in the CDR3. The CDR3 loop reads CASSVTDRGGGELFF. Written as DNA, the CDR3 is TGTGCCAGCAGCGTAACGGACAGGGGTGGCGGGGAGCTGTTTTTT.

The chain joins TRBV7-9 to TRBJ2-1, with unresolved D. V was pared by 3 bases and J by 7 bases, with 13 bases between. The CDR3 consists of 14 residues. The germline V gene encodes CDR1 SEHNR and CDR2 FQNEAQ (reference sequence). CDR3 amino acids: CASSLELSDNEQFF. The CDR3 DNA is TGTGCCAGCAGCTTGGAGTTGTCGGATAATGAGCAGTTCTTC. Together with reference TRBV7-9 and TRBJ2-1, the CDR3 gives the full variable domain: DTGVSQNPRHKITKRGQNVTFRCDPISEHNRLYWYRQTLGQGPEFLTYFQNEAQLEKSRLLSDRFSAERPKGSFSTLEIQRTEQGDSAMYLCASSLELSDNEQFFGPGTRLTVL.

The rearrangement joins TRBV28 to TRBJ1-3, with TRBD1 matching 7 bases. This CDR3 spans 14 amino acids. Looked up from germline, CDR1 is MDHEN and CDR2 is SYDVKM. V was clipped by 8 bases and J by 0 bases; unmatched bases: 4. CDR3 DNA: TGTGCCAGCGCGACAGGGTACTCTGGAAACACCATATATTTT. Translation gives CASATGYSGNTIYF.

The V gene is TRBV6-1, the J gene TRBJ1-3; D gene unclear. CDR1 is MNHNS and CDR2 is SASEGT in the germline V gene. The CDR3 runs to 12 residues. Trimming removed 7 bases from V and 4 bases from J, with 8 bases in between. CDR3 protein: CASITTGNTIYF. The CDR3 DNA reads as TGTGCCAGCATTACGACAGGAAACACCATATATTTT.

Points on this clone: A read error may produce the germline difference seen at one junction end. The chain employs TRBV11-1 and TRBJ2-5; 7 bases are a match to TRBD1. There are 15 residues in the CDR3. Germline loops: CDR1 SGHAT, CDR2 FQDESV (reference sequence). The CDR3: CASSLGQAQQETQYF. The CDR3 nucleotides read TGTGCCAGCAGTTTAGGACAGGCGCAACAAGAGACCCAGTACTTC.

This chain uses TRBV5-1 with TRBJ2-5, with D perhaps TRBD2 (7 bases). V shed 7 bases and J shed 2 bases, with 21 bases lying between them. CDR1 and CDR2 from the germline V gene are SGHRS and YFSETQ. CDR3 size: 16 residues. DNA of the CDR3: TGCGCCAGCGGTGCCCTAGGGGGAGGGCCTCAAGAGACCCAGTACTTC. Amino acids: CASGALGGGPQETQYF.

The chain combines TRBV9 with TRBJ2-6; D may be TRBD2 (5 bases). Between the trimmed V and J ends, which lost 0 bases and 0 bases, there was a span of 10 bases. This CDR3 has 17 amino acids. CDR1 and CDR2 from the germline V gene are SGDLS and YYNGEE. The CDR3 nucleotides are TGTGCCAGCAGCGTAGATTACGGGAACTCTGGGGCCAACGTCCTGACTTTC. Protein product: CASSVDYGNSGANVLTF.

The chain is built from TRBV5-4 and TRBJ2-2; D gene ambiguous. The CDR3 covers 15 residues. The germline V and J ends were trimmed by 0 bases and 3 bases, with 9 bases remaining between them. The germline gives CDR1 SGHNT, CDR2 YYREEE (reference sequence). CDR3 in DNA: TGTGCCAGCAGCTTGGGAGCCCGAGACACCGGGGAGCTGTTTTTT. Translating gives CASSLGARDTGELFF.

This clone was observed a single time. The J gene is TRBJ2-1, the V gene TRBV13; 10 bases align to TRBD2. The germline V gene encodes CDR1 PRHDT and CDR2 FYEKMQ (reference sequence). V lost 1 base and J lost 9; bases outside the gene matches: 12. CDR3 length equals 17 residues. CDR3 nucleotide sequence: TGTGCCAGCAGCTTAGAAGAGGTAGCGGGAGGTTTTGGTGAGCAGTTCTTC. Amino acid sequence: CASSLEEVAGGFGEQFF.

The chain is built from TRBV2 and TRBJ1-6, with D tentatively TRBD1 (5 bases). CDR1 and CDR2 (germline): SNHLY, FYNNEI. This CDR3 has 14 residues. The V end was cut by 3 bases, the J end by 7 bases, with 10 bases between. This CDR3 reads CASSDQGWNSPLHF. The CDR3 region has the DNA TGTGCCAGCAGTGACCAGGGTTGGAATTCACCCCTCCACTTT.

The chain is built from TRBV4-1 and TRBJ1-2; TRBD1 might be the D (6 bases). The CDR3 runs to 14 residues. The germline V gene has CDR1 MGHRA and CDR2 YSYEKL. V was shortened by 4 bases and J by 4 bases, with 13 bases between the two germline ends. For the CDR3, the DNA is TGCGCCAGCAGCCCTTCCGGGACACTCTATGGCTACACCTTC. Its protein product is CASSPSGTLYGYTF.

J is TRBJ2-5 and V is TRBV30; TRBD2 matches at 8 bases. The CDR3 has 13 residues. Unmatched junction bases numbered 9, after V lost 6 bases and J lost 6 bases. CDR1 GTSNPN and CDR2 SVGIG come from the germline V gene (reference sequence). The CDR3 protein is CACTGTSSQTQYF. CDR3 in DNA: TGTGCCTGTACCGGGACTAGTTCACAGACCCAGTACTTC. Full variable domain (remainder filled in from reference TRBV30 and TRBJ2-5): SQTIHQWPATLVQPVGSPLSLECTVEGTSNPNLYWYRQAAGRGLQLLFYSVGIGQISSEVPQNLSASRPQDRQFILSSKKLLLSDSGFYLCACTGTSSQTQYFGPGTRLLVL.

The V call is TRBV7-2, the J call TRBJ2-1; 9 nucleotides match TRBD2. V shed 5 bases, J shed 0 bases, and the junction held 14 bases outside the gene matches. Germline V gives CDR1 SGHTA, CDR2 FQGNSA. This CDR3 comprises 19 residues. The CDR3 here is CASSRRRSISGGSYNEQFF. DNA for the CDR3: TGTGCCAGCAGCCGGAGAAGATCAATTAGCGGGGGCTCCTACAATGAGCAGTTCTTC. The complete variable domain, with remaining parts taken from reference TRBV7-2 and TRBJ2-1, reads GAGVSQSPSNKVTEKGKDVELRCDPISGHTALYWYRQSLGQGLEFLIYFQGNSAPDKSGLPSDRFSAERTGGSVSTLTIQRTQQEDSAVYLCASSRRRSISGGSYNEQFFGPGTRLTVL.

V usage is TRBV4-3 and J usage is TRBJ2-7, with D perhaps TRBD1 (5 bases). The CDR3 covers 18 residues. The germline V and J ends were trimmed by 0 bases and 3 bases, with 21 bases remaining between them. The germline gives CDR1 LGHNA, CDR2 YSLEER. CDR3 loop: CASSQEGVGRGRGYEQYF. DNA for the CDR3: TGCGCCAGCAGCCAAGAAGGTGTGGGGCGCGGCAGAGGCTACGAGCAGTACTTC.

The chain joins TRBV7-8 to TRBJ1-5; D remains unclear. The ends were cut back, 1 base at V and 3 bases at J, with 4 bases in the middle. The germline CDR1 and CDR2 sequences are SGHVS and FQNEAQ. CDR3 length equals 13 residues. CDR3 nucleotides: TGTGCCAGCAGCTTAGGACTCAATCAGCCCCAGCATTTT. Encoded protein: CASSLGLNQPQHF. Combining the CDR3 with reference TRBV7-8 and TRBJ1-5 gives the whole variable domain GAGVSQSPRYKVAKRGQDVALRCDPISGHVSLFWYQQALGQGPEFLTYFQNEAQLDKSGLPSDRFFAERPEGSVSTLKIQRTQQEDSAVYLCASSLGLNQPQHFGDGTRLSIL.

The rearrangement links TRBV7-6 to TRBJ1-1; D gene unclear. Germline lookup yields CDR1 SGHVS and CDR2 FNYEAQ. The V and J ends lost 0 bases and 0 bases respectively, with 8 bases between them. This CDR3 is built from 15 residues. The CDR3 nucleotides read TGTGCCAGCAGCTTAGCGAAGAACATGAACACTGAAGCTTTCTTT. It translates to CASSLAKNMNTEAFF.

CDR3: CASSRIPGQGVHEQYF. CDR3 nucleotide sequence: TGTGCCAGCAGCCGTATACCGGGACAGGGTGTTCACGAGCAGTACTTC. The genes are TRBV4-2 and TRBJ2-7; TRBD1 aligns across 9 bases. V gave up 4 bases and J gave up 5 bases; unmatched junction bases: 12. Germline CDR1 and CDR2: LGHNA and YNFKEQ. The CDR3 has 16 residues.

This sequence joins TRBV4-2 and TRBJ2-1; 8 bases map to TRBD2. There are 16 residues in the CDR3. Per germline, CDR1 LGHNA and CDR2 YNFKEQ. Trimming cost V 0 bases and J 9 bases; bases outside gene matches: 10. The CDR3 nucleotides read TGTGCCAGCAGCCAAGATCCGACGGGGGGGCAGTTTGAGCAGTTCTTC. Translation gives CASSQDPTGGQFEQFF.

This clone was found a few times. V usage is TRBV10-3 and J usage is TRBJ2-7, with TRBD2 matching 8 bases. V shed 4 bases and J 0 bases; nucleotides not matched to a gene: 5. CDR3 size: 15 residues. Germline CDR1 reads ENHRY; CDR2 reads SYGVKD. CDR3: CAISALAGNSYEQYF. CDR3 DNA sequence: TGTGCCATCAGTGCTTTAGCGGGGAACTCCTACGAGCAGTACTTC.